This TCR beta chain stems from a study of T cells expressing NK-cell markers. No DNA is given; TCRdb re-called the 5' RACE reads and lists each CDR3 protein once. The sample holds 400,000 or so distinct CDR3 sequences. From germline, CDR1 is ENHRY and CDR2 SYGVKD. This CDR3 comprises 14 residues. This TCR was sampled from a woman between 50 and 59 years old in good health. The rearrangement links TRBV10-3 to TRBJ2-1; the TCRdb D gene call, TRBD2, has no DNA to confirm it. The sample comprised blood T cells: a sorted CD56 or NKG2C T cell subset, CD4+ or CD8+ T cells, or bulk PBMC T cells (not recorded which). Here the CDR3 reads CAISEPGRTNEQFF.